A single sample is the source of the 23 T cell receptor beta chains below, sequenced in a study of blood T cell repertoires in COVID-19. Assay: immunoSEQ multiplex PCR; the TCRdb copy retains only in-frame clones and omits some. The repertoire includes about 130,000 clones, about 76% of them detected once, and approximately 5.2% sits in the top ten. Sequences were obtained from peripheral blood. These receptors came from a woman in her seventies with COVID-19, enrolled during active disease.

CDR3 bases: TGCGCCAGCAGCTCAGGACAGGGCGGAGAAGATACGCAGTATTTT. Amino acid sequence: CASSSGQGGEDTQYF. The chain is built from TRBV4-1 and TRBJ2-3, with 8 positions matching TRBD1. Germline CDR1 MGHRA, CDR2 YSYEKL. With 5 bases clipped from V and 5 bases from J, the junction kept 9 bases outside the gene matches. This CDR3 comprises 15 residues.

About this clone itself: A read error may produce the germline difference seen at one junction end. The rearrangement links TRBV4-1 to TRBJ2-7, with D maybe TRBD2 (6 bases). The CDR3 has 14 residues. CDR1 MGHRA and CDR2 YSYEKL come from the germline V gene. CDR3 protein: CASSLAAGSSEQYF. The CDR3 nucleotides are TGCGCCAGCAGCCTAGCGGCGGGGTCCTCCGAGCAGTACTTC.

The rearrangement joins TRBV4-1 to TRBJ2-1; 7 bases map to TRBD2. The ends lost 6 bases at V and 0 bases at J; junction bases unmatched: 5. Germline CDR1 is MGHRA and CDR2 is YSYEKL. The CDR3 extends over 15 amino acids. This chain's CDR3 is CASREAGSSYNEQFF. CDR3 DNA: TGCGCCAGCAGAGAAGCGGGGAGCTCCTACAATGAGCAGTTCTTC.

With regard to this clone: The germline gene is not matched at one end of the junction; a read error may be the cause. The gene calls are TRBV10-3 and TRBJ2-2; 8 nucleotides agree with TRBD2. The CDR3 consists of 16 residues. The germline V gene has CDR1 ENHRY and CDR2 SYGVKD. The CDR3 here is CAISAPGRGDTRELFF. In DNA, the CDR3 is TGTGCCATCAGTGCTCCTGGGCGGGGGGACACCAGGGAGCTGTTTTTT.

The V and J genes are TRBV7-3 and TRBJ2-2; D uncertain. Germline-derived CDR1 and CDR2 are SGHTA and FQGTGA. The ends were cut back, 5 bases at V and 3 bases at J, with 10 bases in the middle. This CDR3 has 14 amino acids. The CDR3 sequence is CASSVLAYTGELFF. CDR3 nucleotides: TGTGCCAGCAGCGTTTTAGCCTACACCGGGGAGCTGTTTTTT.

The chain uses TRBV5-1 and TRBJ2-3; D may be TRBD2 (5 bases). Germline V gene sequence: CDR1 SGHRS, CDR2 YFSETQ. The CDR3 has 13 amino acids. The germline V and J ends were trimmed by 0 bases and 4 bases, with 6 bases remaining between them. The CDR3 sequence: CASSLGGPDTQYF. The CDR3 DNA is TGCGCCAGCAGCTTGGGCGGGCCAGATACGCAGTATTTT.

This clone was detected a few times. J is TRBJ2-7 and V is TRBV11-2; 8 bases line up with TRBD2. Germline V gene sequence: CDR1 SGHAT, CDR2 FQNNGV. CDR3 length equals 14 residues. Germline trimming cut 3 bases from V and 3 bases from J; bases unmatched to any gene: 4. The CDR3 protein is CASSLGLGVYEQYF. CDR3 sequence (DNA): TGTGCCAGCAGCTTGGGACTAGGAGTCTACGAGCAGTACTTC.

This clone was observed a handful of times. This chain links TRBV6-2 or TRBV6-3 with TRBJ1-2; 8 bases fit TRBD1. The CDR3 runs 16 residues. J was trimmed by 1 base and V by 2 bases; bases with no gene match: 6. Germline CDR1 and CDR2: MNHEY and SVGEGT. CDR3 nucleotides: TGTGCCAGCAGTTACGTGGCAGGGGGCTTTAACTATGGCTACACCTTC. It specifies CASSYVAGGFNYGYTF.

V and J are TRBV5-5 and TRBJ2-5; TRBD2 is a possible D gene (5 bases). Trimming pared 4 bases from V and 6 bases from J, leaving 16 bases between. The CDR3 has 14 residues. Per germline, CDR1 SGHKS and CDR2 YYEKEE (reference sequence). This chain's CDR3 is CASSPTTGGQTQYF. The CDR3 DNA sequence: TGTGCCAGCAGCCCGACGACCGGCGGGCAGACCCAGTACTTC.

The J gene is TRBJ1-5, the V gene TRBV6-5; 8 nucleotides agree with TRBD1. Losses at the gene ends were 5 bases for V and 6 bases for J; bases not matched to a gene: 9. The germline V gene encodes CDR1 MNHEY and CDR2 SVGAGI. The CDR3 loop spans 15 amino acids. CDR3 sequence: CASSPGQGFGQPQHF. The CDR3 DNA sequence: TGTGCCAGCAGTCCAGGACAGGGTTTTGGTCAGCCCCAGCATTTT.

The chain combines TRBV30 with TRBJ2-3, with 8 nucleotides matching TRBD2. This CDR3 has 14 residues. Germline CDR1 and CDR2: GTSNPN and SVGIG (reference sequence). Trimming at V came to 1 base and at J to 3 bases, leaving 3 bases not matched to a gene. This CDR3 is CAWSGGLVTDTQYF. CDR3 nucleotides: TGTGCCTGGAGTGGGGGACTAGTTACAGATACGCAGTATTTT.

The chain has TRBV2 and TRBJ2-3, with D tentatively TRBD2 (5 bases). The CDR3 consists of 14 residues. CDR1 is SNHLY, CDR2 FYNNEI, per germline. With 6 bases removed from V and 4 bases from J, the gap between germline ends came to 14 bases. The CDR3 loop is CASSLDWSADTQYF. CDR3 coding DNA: TGTGCCAGCAGCCTGGACTGGTCTGCAGATACGCAGTATTTT. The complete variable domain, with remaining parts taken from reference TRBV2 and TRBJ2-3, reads EPEVTQTPSHQVTQMGQEVILRCVPISNHLYFYWYRQILGQKVEFLVSFYNNEISEKSEIFDDQFSVERPDGSNFTLKIRSTKLEDSAMYFCASSLDWSADTQYFGPGTRLTVL.

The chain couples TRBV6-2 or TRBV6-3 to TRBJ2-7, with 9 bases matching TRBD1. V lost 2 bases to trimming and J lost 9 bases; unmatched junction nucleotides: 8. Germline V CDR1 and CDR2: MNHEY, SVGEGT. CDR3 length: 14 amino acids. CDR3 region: CASSYTGGAAWQYF. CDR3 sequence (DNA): TGTGCCAGCAGTTACACAGGGGGCGCGGCGTGGCAGTACTTC.

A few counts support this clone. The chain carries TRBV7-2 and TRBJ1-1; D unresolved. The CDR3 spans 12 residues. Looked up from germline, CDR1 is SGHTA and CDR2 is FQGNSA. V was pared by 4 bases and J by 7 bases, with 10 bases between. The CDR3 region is CASSWKRGEAFF. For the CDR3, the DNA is TGTGCCAGCAGCTGGAAGCGGGGTGAAGCTTTCTTT.

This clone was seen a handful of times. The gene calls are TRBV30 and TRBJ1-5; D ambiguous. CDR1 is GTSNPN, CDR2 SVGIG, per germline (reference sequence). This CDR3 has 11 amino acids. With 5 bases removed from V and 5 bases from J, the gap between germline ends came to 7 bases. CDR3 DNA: TGTGCCTGGGGGCGAGATCAGCCCCAGCATTTT. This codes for CAWGRDQPQHF.

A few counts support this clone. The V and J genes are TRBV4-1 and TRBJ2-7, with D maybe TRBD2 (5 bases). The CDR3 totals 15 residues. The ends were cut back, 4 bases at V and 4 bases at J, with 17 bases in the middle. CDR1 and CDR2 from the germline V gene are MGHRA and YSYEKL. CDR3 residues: CASSLEGVGGYEQYF. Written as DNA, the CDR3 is TGCGCCAGCAGCCTAGAGGGAGTGGGCGGGTACGAGCAGTACTTC.

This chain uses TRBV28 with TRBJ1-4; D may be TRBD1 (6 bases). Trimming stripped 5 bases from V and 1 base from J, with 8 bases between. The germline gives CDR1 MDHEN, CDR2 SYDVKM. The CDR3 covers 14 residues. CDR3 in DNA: TGTGCCAGCAGTAAACAGGGAACTAATGAAAAACTGTTTTTT. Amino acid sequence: CASSKQGTNEKLFF. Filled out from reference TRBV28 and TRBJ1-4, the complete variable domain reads DVKVTQSSRYLVKRTGEKVFLECVQDMDHENMFWYRQDPGLGLRLIYFSYDVKMKEKGDIPEGYSVSREKKERFSLILESASTNQTSMYLCASSKQGTNEKLFFGSGTQLSVL.

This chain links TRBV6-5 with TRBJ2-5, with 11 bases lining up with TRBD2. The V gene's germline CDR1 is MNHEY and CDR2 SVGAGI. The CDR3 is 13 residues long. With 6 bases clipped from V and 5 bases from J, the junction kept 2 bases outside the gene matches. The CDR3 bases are TGTGCCAGCAGCCGGACTAGCGGGGAGACCCAGTACTTC. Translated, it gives CASSRTSGETQYF.

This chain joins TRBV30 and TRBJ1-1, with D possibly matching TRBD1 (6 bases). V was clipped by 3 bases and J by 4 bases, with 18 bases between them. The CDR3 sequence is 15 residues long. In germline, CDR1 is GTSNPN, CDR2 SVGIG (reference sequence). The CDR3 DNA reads TGTGCCTGGAGCTCTTATCCCGGGACAAGCACTGAAGCTTTCTTT. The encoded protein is CAWSSYPGTSTEAFF.

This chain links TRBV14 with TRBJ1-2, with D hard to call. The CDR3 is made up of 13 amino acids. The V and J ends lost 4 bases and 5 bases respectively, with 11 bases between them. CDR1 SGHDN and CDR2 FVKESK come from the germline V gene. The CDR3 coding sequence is TGTGCCAGCAGCCCAAATCCGGTTTATGGCTACACCTTC. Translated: CASSPNPVYGYTF. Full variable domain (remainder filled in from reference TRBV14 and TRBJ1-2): EAGVTQFPSHSVIEKGQTVTLRCDPISGHDNLYWYRRVMGKEIKFLLHFVKESKQDESGMPNNRFLAERTGGTYSTLKVQPAELEDSGVYFCASSPNPVYGYTFGSGTRLTVV.

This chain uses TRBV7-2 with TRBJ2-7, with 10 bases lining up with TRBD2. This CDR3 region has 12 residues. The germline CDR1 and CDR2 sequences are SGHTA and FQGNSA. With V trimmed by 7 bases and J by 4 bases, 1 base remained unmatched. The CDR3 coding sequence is TGTGCCAGCACTAGCGGGGGATACGAGCAGTACTTC. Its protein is CASTSGGYEQYF.

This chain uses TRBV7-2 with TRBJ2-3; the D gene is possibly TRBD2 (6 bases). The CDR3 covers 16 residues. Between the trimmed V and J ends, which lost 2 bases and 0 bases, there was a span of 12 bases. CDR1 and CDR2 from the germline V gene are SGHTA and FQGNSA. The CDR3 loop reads CASSLSWGTSTDTQYF. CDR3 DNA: TGTGCCAGCAGCTTATCGTGGGGGACTAGCACAGATACGCAGTATTTT.

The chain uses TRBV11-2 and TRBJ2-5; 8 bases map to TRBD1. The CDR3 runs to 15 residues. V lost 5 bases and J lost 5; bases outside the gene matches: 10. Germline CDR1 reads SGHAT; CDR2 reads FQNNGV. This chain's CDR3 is CASSPRQGKVETQYF. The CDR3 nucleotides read TGTGCCAGCAGCCCCCGACAGGGGAAGGTGGAGACCCAGTACTTC.